These T cell receptor beta chains were read from a single sample in a study of blood T cells in healthy people across ages. TCRdb redid the calling of the 5' RACE reads with MiXCR, one entry per CDR3 protein. Among over a million distinct CDR3 sequences, 35% to 45% were seen once, and the ten largest hold 7.9%. The sequencing sample was made of blood. The receptor set was obtained from a young woman in good health. The CDR3 runs from the conserved cysteine through the conserved F or W. A D gene is named only where the DNA matches it firmly.

v_call,d_call,cdr3_length,j_call,cdr3_aa
TRBV6-6,TRBD2,14,-,CASVDGGKFYEQYF
TRBV10-1,TRBD2,13,TRBJ2-5,CAVSTSGEETQYF
TRBV28,-,14,TRBJ2-5,CASSLYGDKETQYF
TRBV5-6,TRBD2,15,TRBJ2-7,CASSPWASGPYEQYF
TRBV12-3/TRBV12-4,-,12,TRBJ1-5,CASKQDSRPQHF
TRBV4-2,-,15,TRBJ1-4,CASSQVAGAGEKLFF
TRBV9,-,16,TRBJ2-7,CASSVGAGQPFSEQYF
TRBV10-2,TRBD2,14,TRBJ2-3,CVSTPTSGRDTQYF
TRBV20-1,-,13,TRBJ2-1,CSPTDRWDNEQFF
TRBV4-3,TRBD1,15,TRBJ1-2,CASSQLRTGGYGYTF
TRBV12-3/TRBV12-4,-,15,TRBJ2-3,CASSLWGMGEDTQYF
TRBV5-1,-,17,TRBJ2-7,CASSLVGHPNPTYEQYF
TRBV11-2,TRBD2,12,TRBJ2-1,CASSPQAGDQFF
TRBV5-1,TRBD2,15,-,CASRLTSGGGETQYF
TRBV6-2/TRBV6-3,TRBD2,17,TRBJ2-3,CASSYPTTSGITDTQYF
TRBV27,TRBD1,14,TRBJ1-1,CASRGQGGNTEAFF